This T cell receptor beta chain was obtained from a study of T cell responses to AZD1222 COVID-19 vaccine. The length of the CDR3 is 13 residues. V lost 5 bases to trimming and J lost 4 bases, with 9 bases between them. The V gene's germline CDR1 is LGHNA and CDR2 YSLEER. Remarks on this clone: Its antigen is not identified.

Regarding the study as a whole: Among AZD1222 vaccinees, only 5 to 7 were seropositive at baseline.

Measured with immunoSEQ multiplex PCR; TCRdb has only the in-frame clones, and not every one. The sample gives approximately 130,000 clones, over 75% of which show up once; roughly 7.8% is in the top ten. The chain combines TRBV4-3 with TRBJ2-1, with a weak D call TRBD1 (6 bases). This clonotype was sampled from an adult in good health. Sequencing was performed on peripheral blood, taken on day 0 of AZD1222 vaccination. In nucleotides, the CDR3 is TGCGCCAGCAGCTGGACAGCTTACAATGAGCAGTTCTTC. Translation: CASSWTAYNEQFF.